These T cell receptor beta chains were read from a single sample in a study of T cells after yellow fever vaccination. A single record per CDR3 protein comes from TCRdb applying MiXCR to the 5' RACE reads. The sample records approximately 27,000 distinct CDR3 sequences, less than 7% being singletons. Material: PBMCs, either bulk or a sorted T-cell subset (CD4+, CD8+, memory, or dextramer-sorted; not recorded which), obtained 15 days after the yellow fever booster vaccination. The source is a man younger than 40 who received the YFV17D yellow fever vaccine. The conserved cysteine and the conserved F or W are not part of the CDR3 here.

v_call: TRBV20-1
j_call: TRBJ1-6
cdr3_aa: SAYPGQGDSPLH

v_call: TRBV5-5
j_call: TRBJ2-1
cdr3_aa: ASSLGGTANEQF

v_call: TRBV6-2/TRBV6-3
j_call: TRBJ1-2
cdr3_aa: AIQRGSYGYT

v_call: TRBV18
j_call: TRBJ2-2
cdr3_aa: ASSPPRGNTGELF

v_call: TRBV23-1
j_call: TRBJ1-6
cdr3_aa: ASSHHDTGGASPLH

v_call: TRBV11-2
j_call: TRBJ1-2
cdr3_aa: ASSSSAGSLSYGYT

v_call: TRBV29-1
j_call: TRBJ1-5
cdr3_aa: SVAVQGSNQPQH

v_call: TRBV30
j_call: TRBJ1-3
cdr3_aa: ALGPKGNTIY

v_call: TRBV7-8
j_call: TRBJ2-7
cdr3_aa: ASSLDRDRFYEQY

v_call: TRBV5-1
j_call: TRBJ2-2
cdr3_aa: ASSLLGDTGELF

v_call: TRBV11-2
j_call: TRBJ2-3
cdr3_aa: ASTRPWGTDTQY

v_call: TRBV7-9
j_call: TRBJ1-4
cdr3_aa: ASSSIGGTVNEKLF

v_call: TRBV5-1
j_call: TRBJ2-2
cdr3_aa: ASSLAGANTGELF

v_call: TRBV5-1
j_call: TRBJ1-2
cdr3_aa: ASSSDSVYGYT

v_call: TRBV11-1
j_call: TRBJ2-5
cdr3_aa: ASSSPGGGNSPMETQY

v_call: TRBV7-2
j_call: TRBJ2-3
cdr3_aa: ASSQDRDYTDTQY

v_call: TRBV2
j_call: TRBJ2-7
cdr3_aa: ASRTGTFTTYEQY

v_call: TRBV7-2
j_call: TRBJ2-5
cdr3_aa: ASSPGGAAQY

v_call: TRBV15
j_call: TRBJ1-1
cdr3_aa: ATSRARATEAF

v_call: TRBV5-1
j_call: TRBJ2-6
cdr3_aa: ASSVTLVSGANVLT

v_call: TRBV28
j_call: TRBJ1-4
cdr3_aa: ASSFQRDRGEKLF

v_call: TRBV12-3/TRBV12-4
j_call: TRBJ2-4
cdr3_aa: ASSFSEVNIQY

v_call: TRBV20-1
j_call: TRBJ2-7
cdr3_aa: SALKRERAYEQY

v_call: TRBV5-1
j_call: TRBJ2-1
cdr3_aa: ASSFSGSSSYNEQF

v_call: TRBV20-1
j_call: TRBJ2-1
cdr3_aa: SASQGRFEQF

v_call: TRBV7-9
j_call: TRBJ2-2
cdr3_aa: ASSLVPRLAGPANTGELF

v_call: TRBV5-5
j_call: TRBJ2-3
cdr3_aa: ASSGLAEGVWSDTQY

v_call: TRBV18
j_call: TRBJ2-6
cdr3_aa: ASSPPSAANVLT

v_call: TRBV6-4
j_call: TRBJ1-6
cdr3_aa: ASSEFRGNSPLH

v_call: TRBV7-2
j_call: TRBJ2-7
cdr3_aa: ASSPRQGTYEQY

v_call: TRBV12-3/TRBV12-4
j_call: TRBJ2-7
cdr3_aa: ASTWGFGEQY

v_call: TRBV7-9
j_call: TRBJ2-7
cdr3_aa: ATGVGEQY

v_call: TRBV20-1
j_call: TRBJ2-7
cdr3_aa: SATLAGGLYEQY

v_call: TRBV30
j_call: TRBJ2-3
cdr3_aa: AWSVWGRPSTDTQY

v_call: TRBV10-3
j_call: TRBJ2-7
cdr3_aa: AISEGLAGEYEQY

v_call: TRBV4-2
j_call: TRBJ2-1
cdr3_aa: ASSPRSGGGLAGRYNEQF

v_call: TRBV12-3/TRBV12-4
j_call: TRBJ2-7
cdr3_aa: ASSLQAGSYEQY

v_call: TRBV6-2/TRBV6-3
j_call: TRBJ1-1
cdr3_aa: ASRGGQTEAF

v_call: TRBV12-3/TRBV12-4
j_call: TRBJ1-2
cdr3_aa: ASSAGRSYGYT

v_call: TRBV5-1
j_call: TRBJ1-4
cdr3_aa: ASSPAPTTGGEKLF

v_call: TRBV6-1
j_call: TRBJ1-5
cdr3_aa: ASSPQTGQPQH

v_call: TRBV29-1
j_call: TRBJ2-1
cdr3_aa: SAGLARWNEQF

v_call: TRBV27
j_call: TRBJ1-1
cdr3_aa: ASRLDRGHGEAF

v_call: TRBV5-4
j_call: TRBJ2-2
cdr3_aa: ASSLGGTGHTGELF

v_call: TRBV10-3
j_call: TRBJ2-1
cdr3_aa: AIRGVGVKYNEQF

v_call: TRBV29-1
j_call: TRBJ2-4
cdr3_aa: SVIPGTGGVIGKNIQY

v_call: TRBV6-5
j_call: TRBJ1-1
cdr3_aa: ASIVIDPYEGNTEAF

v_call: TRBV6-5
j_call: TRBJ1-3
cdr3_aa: ASSSVWPGRDTIY

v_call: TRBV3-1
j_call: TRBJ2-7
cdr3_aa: ATRLTGAYEQY

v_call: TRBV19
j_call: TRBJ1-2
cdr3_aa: ASKPSAPLGYT

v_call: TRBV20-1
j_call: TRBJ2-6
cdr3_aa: SAMGPGANVLT

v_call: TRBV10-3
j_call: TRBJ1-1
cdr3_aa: AISEYQLEAF

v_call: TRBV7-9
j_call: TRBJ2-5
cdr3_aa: ASSTLATPQETQY

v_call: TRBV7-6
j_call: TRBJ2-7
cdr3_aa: ASSLALKAGEQY

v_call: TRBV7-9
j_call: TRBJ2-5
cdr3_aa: AIIPAGGETQY

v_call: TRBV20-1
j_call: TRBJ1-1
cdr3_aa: SARVPSLALNTEAF

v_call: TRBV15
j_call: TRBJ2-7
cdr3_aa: ATSGGALGAEQY

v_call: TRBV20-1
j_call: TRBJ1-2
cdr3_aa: SATTGFDNGYT

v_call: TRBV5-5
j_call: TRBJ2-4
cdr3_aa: ASSWAEKNIQY

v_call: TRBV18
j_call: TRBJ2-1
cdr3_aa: ASSRGLAGVVNEQF